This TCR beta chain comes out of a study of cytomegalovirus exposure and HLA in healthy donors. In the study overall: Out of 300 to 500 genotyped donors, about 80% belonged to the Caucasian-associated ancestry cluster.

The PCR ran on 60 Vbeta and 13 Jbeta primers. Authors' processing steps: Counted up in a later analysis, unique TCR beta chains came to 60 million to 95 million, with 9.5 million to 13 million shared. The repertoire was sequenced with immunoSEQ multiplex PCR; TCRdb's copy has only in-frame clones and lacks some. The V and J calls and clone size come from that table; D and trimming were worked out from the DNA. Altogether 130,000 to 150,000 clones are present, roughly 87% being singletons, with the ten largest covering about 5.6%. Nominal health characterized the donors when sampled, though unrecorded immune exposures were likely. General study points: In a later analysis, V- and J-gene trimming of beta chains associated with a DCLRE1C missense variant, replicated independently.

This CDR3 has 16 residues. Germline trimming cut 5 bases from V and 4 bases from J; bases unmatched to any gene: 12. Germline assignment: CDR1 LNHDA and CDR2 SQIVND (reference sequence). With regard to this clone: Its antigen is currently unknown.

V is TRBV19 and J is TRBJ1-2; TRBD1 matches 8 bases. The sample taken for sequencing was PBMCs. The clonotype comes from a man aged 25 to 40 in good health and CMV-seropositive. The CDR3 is CASSLVPQGAIYGYTF. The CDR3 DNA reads TGTGCCAGTAGTTTAGTTCCTCAGGGGGCGATCTATGGCTACACCTTC.